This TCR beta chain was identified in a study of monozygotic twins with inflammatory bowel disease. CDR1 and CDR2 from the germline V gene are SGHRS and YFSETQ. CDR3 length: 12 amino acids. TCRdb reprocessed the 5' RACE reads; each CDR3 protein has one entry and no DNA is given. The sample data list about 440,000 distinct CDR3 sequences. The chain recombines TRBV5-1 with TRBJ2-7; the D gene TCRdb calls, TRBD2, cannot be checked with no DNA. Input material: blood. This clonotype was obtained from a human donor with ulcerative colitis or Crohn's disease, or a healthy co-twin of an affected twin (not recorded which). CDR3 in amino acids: CASSVGGYEQYF.